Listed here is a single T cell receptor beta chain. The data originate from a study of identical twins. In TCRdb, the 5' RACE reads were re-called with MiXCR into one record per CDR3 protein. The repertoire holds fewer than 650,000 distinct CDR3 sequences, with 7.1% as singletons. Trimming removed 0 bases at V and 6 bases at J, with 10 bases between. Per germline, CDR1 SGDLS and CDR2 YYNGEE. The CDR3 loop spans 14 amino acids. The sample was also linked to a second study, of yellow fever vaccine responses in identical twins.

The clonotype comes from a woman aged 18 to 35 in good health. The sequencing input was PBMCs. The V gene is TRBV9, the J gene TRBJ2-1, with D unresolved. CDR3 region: CASSVVGSGNEQFF. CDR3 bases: TGTGCCAGCAGCGTAGTAGGATCGGGCAATGAGCAGTTCTTC.